This is a list of T cell receptor beta chains from one sample in a study of blood T cell repertoires in COVID-19. The protocol was immunoSEQ multiplex PCR, while the TCRdb copy is restricted to in-frame clones and leaves out a portion. The top ten hold about 7.7% of the sample, which has under 20,000 clones, 91% seen once. The sequenced sample consisted of peripheral blood. These receptors were taken from a human donor in a cohort sampled during active COVID-19. Each CDR3 is given without its conserved first and last residue. The order of the fields is clone size, V gene, CDR3 protein. Part of the rows lack a size; the others show once, few, many or a class for expanded clones.

-	TRBV11-1	ASRYRDRNTEAF
-	TRBV6-5	ASSKSNSGNTIY
-	TRBV5-1	ASSTGQANYGYT
-	TRBV19	ASQQGGVRQPQH
-	TRBV3-1/TRBV3-2	ASSQTGTEGGGYT
-	TRBV6-5	ASTLSGSIGELF
once	TRBV7-9	ASSSSQGENEKLF
few	TRBV18	ASTGDSYEQY
-	TRBV2	ASSFTSGNTGELF
-	TRBV6-5	ASSPLAGAATEAF
-	TRBV29-1	SVRRAVNYGYT
-	TRBV29-1	SVALRQGARGYT
-	TRBV2	ASSVTGTEAF
-	TRBV18	ASSRQGGYNEQF
-	TRBV6-1	ASSDGTGGYTDTQY
-	TRBV25-1	ASSGAGREGSYEQY
-	TRBV27	ASSLFPRNNEQF
-	TRBV5-1	ASSLQPSNEKLF
few	TRBV19	ASSIGGERPLH
-	TRBV6-6	ASSYSQASTAGELF
-	TRBV6-1	ASSEPGGRGYGYT
-	TRBV19	ASSTRTANTGELF
-	TRBV5-6	ASSGAPGETQY
-	TRBV29-1	SVGEGVMNTEAF
-	TRBV15	ATSRGGGSTDTQY
-	TRBV7-2	ASSRRRPTGGTETQY
-	TRBV2	ASSANRGHQPQH
-	TRBV18	ASSARTGGFHEQY
few	TRBV14	ASSQPGQGMGEQY
-	TRBV5-1	ASSPGVTLNEKLF
-	TRBV5-4	ASSLLSGRAYNEQF
-	TRBV7-2	ASSLDIGSYEQY
-	TRBV19	ASSPVKGARANEKLF
-	TRBV5-3	ARSSPQVVDTQY
-	TRBV3-1/TRBV3-2	ASSQEAGTKKAF
-	TRBV5-4	AGHTWASTGELF
-	TRBV5-1	ASSARGVSSYEQY